This T cell receptor (beta chain) was sequenced for a study of cytomegalovirus exposure and HLA in healthy donors. Looking at the study overall: As an earlier analysis found, roughly 180 million T cells yielded approximately 100 million unique TCR beta sequences.

CDR1 and CDR2 (germline): SGHNT, YENEEA. The J segment lost 0 bases and the V segment lost 5 bases, leaving 9 bases of the junction unmatched. This CDR3 is 16 amino acids long. Primers for the PCR totalled 60 Vbeta and 13 Jbeta. Clones were sequenced by immunoSEQ multiplex PCR, and TCRdb holds only the in-frame ones, with some missing. Among under 150,000 clones listed, roughly 63% were seen once. The chain is built from TRBV11-3 and TRBJ2-7; 8 nucleotides match TRBD1. The sequenced material came from PBMCs. The source is a man aged 35-49 years in good health and CMV-seropositive. Here the CDR3 reads CASSPQPGTGSYEQYF. Here the CDR3 DNA reads TGTGCCAGCAGCCCACAACCCGGGACAGGCTCCTACGAGCAGTACTTC.